The sample holds a few counts of the clone carrying this TCR beta chain. Preparation of the TCRbeta library was carried out with unique molecular identifiers. TCRdb redid the calling of the PCR reads with MiXCR, one entry per CDR3 protein. This table has hundreds of thousands of distinct CDR3 sequences, 13% appearing once. This sample was included in a study of T-cell reconstitution after alpha-beta-depleted transplantation in children. CDR1 MNHEY and CDR2 SMNVEV come from the germline V gene (reference sequence). The CDR3 sequence is 13 residues long. With 6 bases removed from V and 6 bases from J, the gap between germline ends came to 12 bases.

The chain combines TRBV27 with TRBJ2-1; possibly TRBD2 for D (6 bases). The receptor was isolated from a human donor who donated a stem cell graft to a child with Fanconi anemia. The input for sequencing was PBMCs, taken from the stem cell graft. In DNA, the CDR3 is TGTGCCAGCAGGGGCGGGACTTCCAATGAGCAGTTCTTC. This gives the protein CASRGGTSNEQFF.